These 27 T cell receptor beta chains were sequenced from one sample in a study of blood T cells in healthy people across ages. The authors ran a second PCR of roughly 6 to 12 cycles using a sample-barcoded 5' primer and a J-beta primer mix. TCRdb passed the 5' RACE reads through MiXCR, listing each CDR3 protein once. The sample carries about 2 million distinct CDR3 sequences, roughly 52% recorded once. The sample taken for sequencing was blood. The source is a middle-aged woman in good health.

The chain has TRBV29-1 and TRBJ1-1; weak D call: TRBD1 (5 bases). V lost 6 bases, J lost 3 bases, and 20 bases lay in between. CDR1 SQVTM and CDR2 ANQGSEA come from the germline V gene. CDR3 length: 15 amino acids. The CDR3 bases are TGCAGCGTCGGATTACAAGGGGCCTCCCACACTGAAGCTTTCTTT. It yields the protein CSVGLQGASHTEAFF.

This clonotype has just a few counts. The gene calls are TRBV4-3 and TRBJ2-1; the D gene could be TRBD1 or TRBD2 (5 bases each). There are 14 residues in the CDR3. Germline V gene sequence: CDR1 LGHNA, CDR2 YSLEER. The germline V and J ends were trimmed by 4 bases and 2 bases, with 9 bases remaining between them. The CDR3 nucleotides read TGCGCCAGCAGCCGAGGGGTCGCCTACAATGAGCAGTTCTTC. It specifies CASSRGVAYNEQFF.

V gene TRBV6-2 or TRBV6-3 combines with J gene TRBJ2-3; D is ambiguous. V was shortened by 7 bases and J by 2 bases, with 7 bases between the two germline ends. CDR3 length: 12 residues. CDR1 MNHEY and CDR2 SVGEGT come from the germline V gene. In nucleotides, the CDR3 is TGTGCCAGCAACAGCGACACAGATACGCAGTATTTT. This encodes CASNSDTDTQYF.

This rearrangement joins TRBV28 to TRBJ2-5, with unresolved D. V lost 1 base and J lost 5, with 14 bases in between. The CDR3 is made up of 15 amino acids. CDR1 and CDR2 (germline): MDHEN, SYDVKM. CDR3 sequence: CASSLYGPQRETQYF. CDR3 nucleotides: TGTGCCAGCAGTTTATACGGGCCTCAACGGGAGACCCAGTACTTC.

This clonotype was seen ten or more times. The chain recombines TRBV29-1 with TRBJ2-7, with D tentatively TRBD1 (6 bases). V dropped 3 bases and J dropped 2 bases, with 11 bases sitting between them. The CDR3 totals 13 residues. Germline V gene lookup returns CDR1 SQVTM and CDR2 ANQGSEA. The CDR3 loop reads CSVDLTGTYEQYF. CDR3 nucleotides: TGCAGCGTTGATTTAACAGGGACCTACGAGCAGTACTTC.

The chain combines TRBV6-2 or TRBV6-3 with TRBJ2-7; 9 bases match TRBD1. Per the germline V gene, CDR1 is MNHEY and CDR2 is SVGEGT. V lost 4 bases, J lost 6 bases, and 10 bases stayed unmatched. The CDR3 has 15 residues. The CDR3 loop reads CASSLWTGATAEQYF. CDR3 in DNA: TGTGCCAGCAGTTTATGGACAGGGGCAACGGCCGAGCAGTACTTC.

The V gene is TRBV18, the J gene TRBJ1-2; D gene unclear. Germline loops: CDR1 KGHSH, CDR2 LQKENI. CDR3 length: 14 residues. Trimming shortened V by 2 bases and J by 8 bases, and 15 bases separated the two germline ends. The CDR3 region is CASSPSSRKDGYTF. The CDR3 nucleotides read TGTGCCAGCTCACCATCGAGCAGGAAAGACGGCTACACCTTC.

The rearrangement links TRBV7-9 to TRBJ1-6; 9 positions agree with TRBD1. There are 14 residues in the CDR3. CDR1 is SEHNR and CDR2 is FQNEAQ in the germline V gene (reference sequence). Trimming cost V 6 bases and J 8 bases; bases outside gene matches: 5. In DNA form, the CDR3 reads TGTGCCAGCAGAGGGGACAGGGTGGATTCACCCCTCCACTTT. Encoded protein: CASRGDRVDSPLHF.

The chain is built from TRBV6-2 or TRBV6-3 and TRBJ2-1; 7 bases align to TRBD2. Germline-derived CDR1 and CDR2 are MNHEY and SVGEGT. This CDR3 spans 15 amino acids. V lost 6 bases and J lost 4; bases outside the gene matches: 9. CDR3 sequence (DNA): TGTGCCAGCAGCCGCGGGGGACCGGCATACAATGAGCAGTTCTTC. It specifies CASSRGGPAYNEQFF.

This clonotype was picked up a small number of times. The gene calls are TRBV4-2 and TRBJ2-1; 7 bases align to TRBD2. The CDR3 covers 15 residues. V trimming: 0 bases; J trimming: 5 bases; junction bases outside the gene matches: 4. Germline assignment: CDR1 LGHNA and CDR2 YNFKEQ. DNA for the CDR3: TGTGCCAGCAGCCAAGAGGGGGGGGGTGACAATGAGCAGTTCTTC. This gives the protein CASSQEGGGDNEQFF.

This chain joins TRBV4-3 and TRBJ2-1; 9 nucleotides match TRBD1. There are 15 residues in the CDR3. The V gene end was trimmed by 4 bases and the J gene end by 7 bases; junction bases not matched to a gene: 8. Germline V gene data show CDR1 as LGHNA and CDR2 as YSLEER. CDR3 residues: CASSLRQGVRNEQFF. In DNA, the CDR3 is TGCGCCAGCAGCCTACGACAGGGGGTTAGGAATGAGCAGTTCTTC.

This clonotype has more than one count but fewer than ten. CDR3 sequence reads: CAISPTTSGGAYEQYF. The CDR3 bases are TGTGCCATCAGCCCTACGACTAGCGGGGGGGCGTACGAGCAGTACTTC. The chain uses TRBV10-3 and TRBJ2-7; 14 bases match TRBD2. Trimming took 6 bases from V and 4 from J; bases not matched to a gene: 8. This CDR3 contains 16 residues. CDR1 ENHRY and CDR2 SYGVKD come from the germline V gene.

This chain joins TRBV20-1 and TRBJ2-3, with 7 nucleotides matching TRBD1. Germline assignment: CDR1 DFQATT and CDR2 SNEGSKA (reference sequence). The V gene end was trimmed by 6 bases and the J gene end by 1 base; junction bases not matched to a gene: 13. The CDR3 is 16 residues long. This CDR3 is CSAYYETGRRTDTQYF. The DNA for the CDR3 is TGCAGTGCGTATTATGAGACAGGGCGACGCACAGATACGCAGTATTTT.

The rearrangement links TRBV27 to TRBJ1-1; possible D gene TRBD1, 6 bases. This CDR3 is 16 amino acids long. Per germline, CDR1 MNHEY and CDR2 SMNVEV (reference sequence). Trimming took off 4 bases at V and 0 bases at J, with 15 bases between the two ends. This CDR3 is CASSSQGRGMNTEAFF. The CDR3 nucleotides are TGTGCCAGCAGTTCTCAGGGAAGGGGGATGAACACTGAAGCTTTCTTT.

There are many counts of this clonotype. At one boundary the junction diverges from the germline segment, which might be a read error. DNA of the CDR3: TGTGCCAGCAGCCTAGTTCTGGAGACCCAGTACTTC. The encoded protein is CASSLVLETQYF. The chain has TRBV5-1 and TRBJ2-5; D gene ambiguous. Germline assignment: CDR1 SGHRS and CDR2 YFSETQ. CDR3 length: 12 residues.

Of note for this clonotype: This may come from a read error, since a much larger clone is one base off. The rearrangement joins TRBV20-1 to TRBJ2-5, with a weak D call TRBD1 (6 bases). This CDR3 spans 11 amino acids. The germline V gene has CDR1 DFQATT and CDR2 SNEGSKA (reference sequence). V was pared by 3 bases and J by 11 bases, with 13 bases between. The CDR3 sequence is CSASTGYGQYF. The DNA for the CDR3 is TGCAGTGCTAGTACAGGGTACGGGCAGTACTTC.

This clonotype was counted once. The rearrangement uses TRBV6-2 or TRBV6-3 and TRBJ1-1; D unresolved. This CDR3 spans 11 amino acids. V dropped 2 bases and J dropped 11 bases, with 9 bases sitting between them. Per the germline V gene, CDR1 is MNHEY and CDR2 is SVGEGT. CDR3 in DNA: TGTGCCAGCAGTTACAAGGCCGTGGCTTTCTTT. Its protein product is CASSYKAVAFF.

This clonotype was counted between two and nine times. The chain carries TRBV6-1 and TRBJ1-1; D gene unclear. Germline lookup yields CDR1 MNHNS and CDR2 SASEGT. V was clipped by 4 bases and J by 1 base, with 16 bases between them. The CDR3 sequence is 16 residues long. This CDR3 reads CASSALKGFWNTEAFF. The CDR3 coding sequence is TGTGCCAGCAGTGCACTGAAAGGGTTCTGGAACACTGAAGCTTTCTTT.

The chain couples TRBV6-5 to TRBJ1-4; D gene ambiguous. Trimming took 0 bases from V and 3 from J, leaving 11 bases between them. CDR1 and CDR2 from the germline V gene are MNHEY and SVGAGI. The CDR3 covers 16 residues. CDR3 amino acids: CASSYSGSQANEKLFF. In DNA, the CDR3 is TGTGCCAGCAGTTACTCAGGATCCCAAGCTAATGAAAAACTGTTTTTT.

J is TRBJ2-7 and V is TRBV6-1, with 9 positions matching TRBD2. CDR3 length equals 17 residues. The J segment lost 7 bases and the V segment lost 8 bases, leaving 21 bases of the junction unmatched. Germline CDR1 reads MNHNS; CDR2 reads SASEGT. The CDR3 sequence is CASLRARVAGDHNEQYF. The CDR3, as DNA: TGTGCCAGCCTTCGGGCTCGGGTAGCGGGGGACCACAATGAGCAGTACTTC.

The chain employs TRBV12-3 or TRBV12-4 and TRBJ2-1; weak D call: TRBD2 (7 bases). CDR3 size: 15 residues. Trimming cost V 7 bases and J 4 bases, with 17 bases left between them. In nucleotides, the CDR3 is TGTGCCAGCACCGAGGTGGGGGGGCCTTACAATGAGCAGTTCTTC. This translates into CASTEVGGPYNEQFF.

The V and J genes are TRBV11-2 and TRBJ2-7; D ambiguous. V was pared by 2 bases and J by 5 bases, with 7 bases between. From germline, CDR1 is SGHAT and CDR2 FQNNGV. CDR3 length equals 12 residues. The CDR3 region is CASSLRTHEQYF. CDR3 coding DNA: TGTGCCAGCAGCTTACGCACGCACGAGCAGTACTTC.

This clonotype has only a few counts. The V call is TRBV6-5, the J call TRBJ1-2, with D unresolved. The CDR3 covers 16 residues. In germline, CDR1 is MNHEY, CDR2 SVGAGI. Trimming cost V 6 bases and J 0 bases, with 17 bases left between them. The CDR3 DNA reads TGTGCCAGCAGCCCTACGCCGGGTCTTCCTAACTATGGCTACACCTTC. This encodes CASSPTPGLPNYGYTF.

This clonotype was seen more than once but under ten times. The V and J genes are TRBV28 and TRBJ2-6; D may correspond to TRBD1 or TRBD2 (5 bases each). Germline V CDR1 and CDR2: MDHEN, SYDVKM. Trimming removed 3 bases from V and 2 bases from J, with 17 bases in between. This CDR3 contains 18 residues. The CDR3, as DNA: TGTGCCAGCAGTTTCCGCCGGGGACCAGCCCCTGGGGCCAACGTCCTGACTTTC. It encodes CASSFRRGPAPGANVLTF. The full variable domain, its missing parts supplied by reference TRBV28 and TRBJ2-6, is DVKVTQSSRYLVKRTGEKVFLECVQDMDHENMFWYRQDPGLGLRLIYFSYDVKMKEKGDIPEGYSVSREKKERFSLILESASTNQTSMYLCASSFRRGPAPGANVLTFGAGSRLTVL.

In this sample, this clonotype turned up a few times. V gene TRBV27 combines with J gene TRBJ2-3; TRBD1 is a possible D gene (6 bases). The V and J ends lost 5 bases and 1 base respectively, with 13 bases between them. The CDR3 contains 15 residues. In germline, CDR1 is MNHEY, CDR2 SMNVEV (reference sequence). The CDR3: CASSDRLTRTDTQYF. DNA for the CDR3: TGTGCCAGCAGTGACAGGCTCACCCGCACAGATACGCAGTATTTT.

This clonotype came up many times. The CDR3 sequence is CASSLLGRGETQYF. The CDR3 DNA reads as TGTGCCAGCAGCTTACTGGGACGAGGGGAGACCCAGTACTTC. The chain has TRBV7-2 and TRBJ2-7; perhaps D is TRBD1 or TRBD2 (5 bases each). The J call may not be correct, given that the DNA end is closer to TRBJ2-5. This CDR3 has 14 residues. The germline V gene has CDR1 SGHTA and CDR2 FQGNSA.

CDR3 in DNA: TGCGCCAGCAGCTCCCCAGCCGGGGTAAGGTCCTACAATGAGCAGTTCTTC. This translates into CASSSPAGVRSYNEQFF. This rearrangement joins TRBV5-1 to TRBJ2-1; a weak D match, TRBD2 (5 bases). With 3 bases removed from V and 1 base from J, the gap between germline ends came to 17 bases. Germline V gives CDR1 SGHRS, CDR2 YFSETQ. The CDR3 totals 17 residues.